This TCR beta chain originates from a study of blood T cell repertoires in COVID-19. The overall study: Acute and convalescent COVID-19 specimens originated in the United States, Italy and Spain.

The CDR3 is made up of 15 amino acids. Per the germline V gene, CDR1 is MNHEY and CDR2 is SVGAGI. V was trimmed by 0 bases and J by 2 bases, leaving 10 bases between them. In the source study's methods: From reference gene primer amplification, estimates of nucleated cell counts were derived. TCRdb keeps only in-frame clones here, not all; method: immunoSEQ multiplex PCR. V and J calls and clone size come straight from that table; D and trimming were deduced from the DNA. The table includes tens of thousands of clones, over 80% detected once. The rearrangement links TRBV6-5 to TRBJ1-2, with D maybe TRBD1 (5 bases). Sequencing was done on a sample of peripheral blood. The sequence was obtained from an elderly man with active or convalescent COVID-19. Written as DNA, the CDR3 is TGTGCCAGCAGTTACTCGTTGACAGAAAACTATGGCTACACCTTC. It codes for CASSYSLTENYGYTF.